This T cell receptor beta chain derives from a study of post-analysis software for immune sequencing data. Study-wide results and caveats: About five TRBV segments were more frequent in patients than controls; TRBV5-6, TRBV5-1 and TRBV20-1 belonged to this group.

Remarks on this clonotype: What it binds is not known.

CDR3 length: 16 amino acids. V lost 5 bases and J lost 5; bases outside the gene matches: 9. Germline-derived CDR1 and CDR2 are DFQATT and SNEGSKA (reference sequence). The authors incorporated unique molecular identifiers into the TCR beta cDNA libraries. A single record per CDR3 protein comes from TCRdb applying MiXCR to the PCR reads. The table records roughly 800,000 distinct CDR3 sequences, roughly 50% of them present only once. Sequencing was carried out using blood. This rearrangement joins TRBV20-1 to TRBJ2-1; 13 bases are a match to TRBD2. The source of this sequence is a girl between 5 and 17 years old with multiple sclerosis. Here the CDR3 reads CSAPTSGGVSHNEQFF. The CDR3 nucleotides are TGCAGTGCTCCAACTAGCGGGGGGGTCTCTCACAATGAGCAGTTCTTC.